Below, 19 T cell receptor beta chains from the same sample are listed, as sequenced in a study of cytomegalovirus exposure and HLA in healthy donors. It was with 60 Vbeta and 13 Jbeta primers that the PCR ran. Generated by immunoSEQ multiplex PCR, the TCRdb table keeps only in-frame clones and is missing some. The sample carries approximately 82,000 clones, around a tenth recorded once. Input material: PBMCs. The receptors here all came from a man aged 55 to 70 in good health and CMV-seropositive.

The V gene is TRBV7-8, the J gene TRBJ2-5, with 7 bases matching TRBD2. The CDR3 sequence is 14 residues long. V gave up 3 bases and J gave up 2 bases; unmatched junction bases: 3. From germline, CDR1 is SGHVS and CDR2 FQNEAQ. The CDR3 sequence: CASSLGLTQETQYF. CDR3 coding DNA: TGTGCCAGCAGCTTGGGACTAACGCAAGAGACCCAGTACTTC.

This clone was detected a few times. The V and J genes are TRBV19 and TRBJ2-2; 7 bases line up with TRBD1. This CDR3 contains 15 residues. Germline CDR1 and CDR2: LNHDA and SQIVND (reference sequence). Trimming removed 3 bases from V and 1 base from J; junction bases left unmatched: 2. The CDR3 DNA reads TGTGCCAGTAGTATGCAGGGGGTGAACACCGGGGAGCTGTTTTTT. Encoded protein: CASSMQGVNTGELFF.

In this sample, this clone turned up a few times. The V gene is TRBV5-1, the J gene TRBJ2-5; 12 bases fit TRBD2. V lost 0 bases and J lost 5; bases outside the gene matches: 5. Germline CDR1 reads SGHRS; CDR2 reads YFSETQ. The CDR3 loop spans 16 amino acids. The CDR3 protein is CASSLVPSGGAETQYF. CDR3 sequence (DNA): TGCGCCAGCAGCTTGGTTCCTAGCGGGGGGGCCGAGACCCAGTACTTC. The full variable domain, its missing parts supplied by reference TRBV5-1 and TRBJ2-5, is KAGVTQTPRYLIKTRGQQVTLSCSPISGHRSVSWYQQTPGQGLQFLFEYFSETQRNKGNFPGRFSGRQFSNSRSEMNVSTLELGDSALYLCASSLVPSGGAETQYFGPGTRLLVL.

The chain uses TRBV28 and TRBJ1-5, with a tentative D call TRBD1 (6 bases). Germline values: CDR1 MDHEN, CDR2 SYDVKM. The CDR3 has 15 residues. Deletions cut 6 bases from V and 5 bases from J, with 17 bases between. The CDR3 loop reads CASRFRGYEDQPQHF. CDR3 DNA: TGTGCCAGCAGGTTCAGGGGTTATGAAGATCAGCCCCAGCATTTT. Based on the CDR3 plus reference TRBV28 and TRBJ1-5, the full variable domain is DVKVTQSSRYLVKRTGEKVFLECVQDMDHENMFWYRQDPGLGLRLIYFSYDVKMKEKGDIPEGYSVSREKKERFSLILESASTNQTSMYLCASRFRGYEDQPQHFGDGTRLSIL.

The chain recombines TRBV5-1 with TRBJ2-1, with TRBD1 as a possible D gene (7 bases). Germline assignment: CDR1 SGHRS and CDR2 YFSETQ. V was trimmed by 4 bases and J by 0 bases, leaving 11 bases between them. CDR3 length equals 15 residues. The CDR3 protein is CASSAGQSSYNEQFF. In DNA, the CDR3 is TGCGCCAGCAGCGCGGGACAGAGCTCCTACAATGAGCAGTTCTTC.

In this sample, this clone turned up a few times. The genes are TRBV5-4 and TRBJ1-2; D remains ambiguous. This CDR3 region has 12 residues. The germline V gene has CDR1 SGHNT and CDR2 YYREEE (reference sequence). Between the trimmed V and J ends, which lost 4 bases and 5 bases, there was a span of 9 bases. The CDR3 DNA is TGTGCCAGCAGCACGGTTGATTATGGCTACACCTTC. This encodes CASSTVDYGYTF. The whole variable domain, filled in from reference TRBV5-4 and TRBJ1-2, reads ETGVTQSPTHLIKTRGQQVTLRCSSQSGHNTVSWYQQALGQGPQFIFQYYREEENGRGNFPPRFSGLQFPNYSSELNVNALELDDSALYLCASSTVDYGYTFGSGTRLTVV.

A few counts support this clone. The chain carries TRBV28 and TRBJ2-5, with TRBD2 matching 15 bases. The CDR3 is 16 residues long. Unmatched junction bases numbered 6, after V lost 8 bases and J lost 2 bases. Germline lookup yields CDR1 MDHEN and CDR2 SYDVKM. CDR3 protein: CASGLAGGRRQETQYF. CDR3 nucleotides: TGTGCCAGCGGACTAGCGGGGGGGCGAAGACAAGAGACCCAGTACTTC.

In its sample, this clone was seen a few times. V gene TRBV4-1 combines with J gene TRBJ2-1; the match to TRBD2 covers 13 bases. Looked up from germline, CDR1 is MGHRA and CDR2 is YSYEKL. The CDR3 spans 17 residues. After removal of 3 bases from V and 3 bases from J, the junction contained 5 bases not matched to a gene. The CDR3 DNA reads TGCGCCAGCAGCCACCAACTAGCGGGAGGGCTCTACAATGAGCAGTTCTTC. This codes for CASSHQLAGGLYNEQFF.

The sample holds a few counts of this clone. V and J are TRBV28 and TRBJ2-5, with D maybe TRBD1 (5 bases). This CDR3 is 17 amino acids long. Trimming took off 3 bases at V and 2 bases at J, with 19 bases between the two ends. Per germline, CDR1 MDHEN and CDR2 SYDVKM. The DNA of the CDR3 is TGTGCCAGCAGTTTCCCAACTGCTGGGGCGATACAAGAGACCCAGTACTTC. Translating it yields CASSFPTAGAIQETQYF.

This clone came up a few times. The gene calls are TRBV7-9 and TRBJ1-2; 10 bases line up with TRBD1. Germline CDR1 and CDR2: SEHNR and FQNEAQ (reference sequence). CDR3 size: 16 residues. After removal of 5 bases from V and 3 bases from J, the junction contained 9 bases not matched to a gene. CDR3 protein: CASSPTGTGDDYGYTF. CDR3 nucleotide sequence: TGTGCCAGCAGCCCTACCGGGACAGGGGACGACTATGGCTACACCTTC.

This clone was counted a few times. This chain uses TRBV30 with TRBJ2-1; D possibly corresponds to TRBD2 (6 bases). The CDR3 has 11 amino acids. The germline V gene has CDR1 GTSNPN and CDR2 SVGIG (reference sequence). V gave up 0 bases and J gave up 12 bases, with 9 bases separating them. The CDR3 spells CAWSVLGGQFF. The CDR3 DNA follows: TGTGCCTGGAGTGTTTTGGGGGGGCAGTTCTTC.

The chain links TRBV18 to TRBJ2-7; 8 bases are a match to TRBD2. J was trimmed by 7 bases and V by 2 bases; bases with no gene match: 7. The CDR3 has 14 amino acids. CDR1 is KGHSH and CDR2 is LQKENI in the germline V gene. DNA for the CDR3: TGTGCCAGCTCACCAACGGGAGGGGTAGGGGAGCAGTACGTC. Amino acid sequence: CASSPTGGVGEQYV.

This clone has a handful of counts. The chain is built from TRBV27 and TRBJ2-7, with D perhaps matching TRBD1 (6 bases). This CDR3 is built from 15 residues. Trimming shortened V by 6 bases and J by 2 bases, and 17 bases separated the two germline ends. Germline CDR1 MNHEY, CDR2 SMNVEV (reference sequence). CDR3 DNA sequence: TGTGCCAGCAGAGGAGTTGACTGGGGGCCCTACGAGCAGTACTTC. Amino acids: CASRGVDWGPYEQYF.

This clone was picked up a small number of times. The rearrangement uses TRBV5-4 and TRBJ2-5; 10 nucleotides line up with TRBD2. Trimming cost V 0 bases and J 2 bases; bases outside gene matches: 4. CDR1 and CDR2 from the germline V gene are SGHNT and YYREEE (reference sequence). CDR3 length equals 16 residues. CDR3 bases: TGTGCCAGCAGCTTGGCTGGACTAGCGGCACAAGAGACCCAGTACTTC. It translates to CASSLAGLAAQETQYF.

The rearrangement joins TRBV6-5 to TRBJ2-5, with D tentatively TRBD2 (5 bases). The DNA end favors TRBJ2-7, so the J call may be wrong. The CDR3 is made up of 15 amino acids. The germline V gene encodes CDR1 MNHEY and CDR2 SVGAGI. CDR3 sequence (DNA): TGTGCCAGCAGTACCACCGCTAGTAGCGCCTACGAGCAGTACTTC. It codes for CASSTTASSAYEQYF.

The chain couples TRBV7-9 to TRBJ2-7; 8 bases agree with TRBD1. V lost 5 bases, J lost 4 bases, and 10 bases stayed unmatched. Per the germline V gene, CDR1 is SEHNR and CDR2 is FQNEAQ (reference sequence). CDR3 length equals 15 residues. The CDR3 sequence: CASSRLGQGLYEQYF. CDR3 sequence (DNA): TGTGCCAGCAGCCGCCTCGGACAGGGTTTGTACGAGCAGTACTTC.

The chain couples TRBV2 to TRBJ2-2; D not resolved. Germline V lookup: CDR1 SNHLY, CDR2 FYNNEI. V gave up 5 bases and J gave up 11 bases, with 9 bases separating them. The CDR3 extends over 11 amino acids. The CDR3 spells CASSPVRELFF. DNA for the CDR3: TGTGCCAGCAGTCCAGTCAGAGAGCTGTTTTTT.

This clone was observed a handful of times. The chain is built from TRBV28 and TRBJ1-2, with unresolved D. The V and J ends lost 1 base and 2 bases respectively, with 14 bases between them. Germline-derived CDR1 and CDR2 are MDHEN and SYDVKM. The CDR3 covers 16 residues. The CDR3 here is CASSLSFGRSNYGYTF. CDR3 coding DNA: TGTGCCAGCAGTTTATCTTTCGGCAGGTCAAACTATGGCTACACCTTC.

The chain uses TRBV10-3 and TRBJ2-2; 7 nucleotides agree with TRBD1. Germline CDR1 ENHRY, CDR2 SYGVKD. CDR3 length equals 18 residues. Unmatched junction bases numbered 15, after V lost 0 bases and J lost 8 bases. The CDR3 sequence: CAISESKEGTDPRGELFF. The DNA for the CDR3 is TGTGCCATCAGTGAGTCGAAAGAAGGGACAGACCCCAGGGGGGAGCTGTTTTTT.